This T cell receptor (beta chain) was captured in a study of CD8 T cells in Susac syndrome. RNA amounts of roughly 0.5 to 1 ug underwent reverse transcription with random hexamers. Each CDR3 protein is one row after TCRdb ran MiXCR on the immunoSEQ multiplex PCR reads. The sample records about 250,000 distinct CDR3 sequences, roughly 95% being singletons. The J segment lost 6 bases and the V segment lost 3 bases, leaving 9 bases of the junction unmatched. CDR1 is SGHTA, CDR2 FQGTGA, per germline. This CDR3 contains 15 residues. This clonotype turned up a few times. This rearrangement joins TRBV7-3 to TRBJ2-3; 7 positions match TRBD2. The sequence derives from a human donor with multiple sclerosis. Sequences were obtained from CD4+ T cells from PBMCs. CDR3 region: CASSFLAAADDTQYF. The CDR3 DNA reads TGTGCCAGCAGCTTCCTAGCGGCCGCGGACGATACGCAGTATTTT.